The entry below gives a single T cell receptor (beta chain) sequence along with its context. The CDR3 has 14 residues. The J segment lost 2 bases and the V segment lost 8 bases, leaving 5 bases of the junction unmatched. In germline, CDR1 is MNHEY, CDR2 SMNVEV (reference sequence). This sample stems from a study of blood T cell repertoires in COVID-19. Method: immunoSEQ multiplex PCR; TCRdb's copy keeps in-frame clones and lacks some. The sample has 55,000 to 85,000 clones; around 86% are singletons. The origin of this receptor is a woman aged 18-29 years with acute or convalescent COVID-19. The sequenced sample consisted of peripheral blood. The rearrangement uses TRBV27 and TRBJ1-1; 10 bases line up with TRBD1. The CDR3 DNA reads as TGTGCCAGCGGGCGGACAGGGGGAAACACTGAAGCTTTCTTT. Translated: CASGRTGGNTEAFF.